This T cell receptor beta chain appears in the sequencing data of a study of human T cells and chemical hapten exposure listed by TCRdb under 2021. At the level of the whole study: For sensitization, 2% DPC in acetone was applied to an approximately 2 cm by approximately 2 cm area of upper inner arm skin. The patient cohort, mostly female, included alopecia areata with under or over 50% scalp involvement, alopecia totalis and alopecia universalis. Patch tests used Finn chambers with 0.01% DPC on the upper back, scored after 6 days by International Contact Dermatitis Research Group standards. Twenty-nine alopecia patients provided blood for TCR sequencing at one to four time points (pre-sensitization, 2, 6 and 24 weeks). In alopecia patients, the study followed how the peripheral blood TCR repertoire changed in vivo over primary and secondary sensitization to diphenylcyclopropenone (DPC), a hapten. Patient blood was sampled pre-sensitization (week 0) and at 2, 6 and about 24 weeks after DPC sensitization. The libraries were sequenced as a pool, and the TCR yield per sample differed mostly because of small variations in library volumes within the pool. Weekly therapeutic DPC doses were additionally applied to the scalp of patients throughout the roughly 24-week study period.

The germline V gene supplies CDR1 SQVTM and CDR2 ANQGSEA. The CDR3 starts with the cysteine, ends with the phenylalanine, and has 15 residues. The sequence is cut down to CDR3 DNA, 45 bases in frame from base 1. V is reduced by 0 bases and J by 5 bases, leaving a spacing of 15 bases between them. The time point label of this sample denotes: patch test 3, about 24 weeks after DPC sensitization. The treatment or condition label, as the study defines it: therapeutic diphenylcyclopropenone sensitization with weekly scalp DPC. At every patch-test visit, the blood draw took place before the patch test was put on. Eligible patients were aged 18 to 70, diagnosed with alopecia, deemed suitable for DPC therapy, and excluded if pregnant. Total RNA was isolated from unfractionated whole blood collected in Tempus Blood RNA tubes. Library construction relied on RACE. Sequencing used a NextSeq 500. During library preparation, unique molecular identifiers were attached to individual cDNA molecules so that TCRs could be counted in a quantitative, reproducible way. From each blood RNA sample, both TCR alpha and TCR beta chains were sequenced. The study's processing was this. Samples had a median of 95,638 TCRs, with a range from about 23,224 to 700,000. The Decombinator software suite was used to annotate V, J and CDR3 in the TCR reads. For the PS versus PT1 abundance plots, all samples were subsampled to the same number of TCRs (28,000). TCRs were defined as expanded if absent before sensitization and observed at least eight times at the 2-week time point. Using fastp at Q25 and MiXCR, TCRdb reprocessed the public reads and kept productive beta chains. Merged by CDR3 protein, the rows form single entries marked with the most common genes and DNA. Here the V and J calls rest on TCRdb's processing, not on the authors' analysis. The sample table holds 210,000 or so distinct CDR3 sequences, of which 24% were seen once. The ten largest clones represent 2% to 2.5% of the sample.

Results and caveats for the whole study, not just this receptor: After repeated subsampling, changes were observed in the strength of the expansion versus patch-test correlation and in the threshold at which the correlation became significant. No change with DPC sensitization was found in the number of TCRs above 1 in 1000 frequency, and no evidence of global repertoire structure alterations was found. Expanded TCRs formed significantly more large CDR3 similarity clusters than pre-sensitization or healthy control sets, consistent with antigen-driven responses. All patients had alopecia, a presumed autoimmune disease, so their immune response might differ from that of healthy individuals. A positive correlation was found between the number of PT1 expanded TCRs and patch test score, with significance reached at thresholds 8, 16 and 32 but not 4.

This clonotype was counted ten times or more. Its antigen remains unidentified. Qualities for individual bases were not recorded, and no much larger clone is one base off. This clonotype was obtained from a woman between 35 and 50 years old with alopecia areata. Some clones in this sample may be carry-over from other donors' samples. The chain is assembled from TRBV29-1 and TRBJ2-3; no confident D gene assignment can be made. The source was whole blood, collected in connection with sensitization to the hapten diphenylcyclopropenone (DPC). Here the CDR3 is given as CSVEDRWGVGDTQYF. The DNA sequence reads TGCAGCGTTGAAGATCGGTGGGGTGTCGGAGATACGCAGTATTTT.